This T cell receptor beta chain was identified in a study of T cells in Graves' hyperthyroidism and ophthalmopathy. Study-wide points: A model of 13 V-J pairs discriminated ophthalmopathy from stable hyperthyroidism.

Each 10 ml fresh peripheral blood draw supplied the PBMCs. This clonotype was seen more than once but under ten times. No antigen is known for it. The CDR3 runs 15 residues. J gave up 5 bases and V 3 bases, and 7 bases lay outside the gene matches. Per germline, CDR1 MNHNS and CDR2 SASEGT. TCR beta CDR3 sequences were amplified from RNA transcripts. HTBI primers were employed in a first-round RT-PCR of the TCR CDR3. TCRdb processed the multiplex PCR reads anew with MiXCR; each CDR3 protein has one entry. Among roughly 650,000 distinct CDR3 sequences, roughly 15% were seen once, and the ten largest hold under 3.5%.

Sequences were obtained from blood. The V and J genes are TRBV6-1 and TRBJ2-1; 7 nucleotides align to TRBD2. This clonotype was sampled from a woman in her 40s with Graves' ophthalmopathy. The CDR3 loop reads CASSDGLEGHNEQFF. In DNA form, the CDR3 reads TGTGCCAGCAGTGACGGACTAGAAGGTCACAATGAGCAGTTCTTC.